The 4 T cell receptor beta chains in this list originate from one sample, sequenced in a study of blood T cell repertoires in COVID-19 (dated by TCRdb to about 2020). Library construction relied on the immunoSEQ multiplex PCR assay. TCRdb stores this immuneACCESS table with in-frame sequences only. Part of the clones is absent; in the studies checked, under half of the shortfall reflects unresolved V genes, and no reason is known for the rest. Recorded for this sample are tens of thousands of clones; over 85% of them occurred a single time. The ten largest account for roughly a tenth of the sample. The material sequenced was peripheral blood. The origin of the receptors is a human donor in a cohort sampled during active COVID-19.

V usage is TRBV9 and J usage is TRBJ2-2; 10 bases agree with TRBD2. J lost 0 bases, V lost 6 bases, and 5 bases had no gene match. CDR3 length: 16 residues. The germline gives CDR1 SGDLS, CDR2 YYNGEE. Here the CDR3 reads CASTLAGGSNTGELFF. CDR3 bases: TGTGCCAGCACCTTAGCGGGAGGCTCGAACACCGGGGAGCTGTTTTTT.

This rearrangement joins TRBV2 to TRBJ1-4; 9 bases line up with TRBD1. This CDR3 is 17 amino acids long. Unmatched junction bases numbered 8, after V lost 6 bases and J lost 0 bases. Germline V gives CDR1 SNHLY, CDR2 FYNNEI. This CDR3 is CASSLGQGITTNEKLFF. The CDR3 DNA sequence: TGTGCCAGCAGCCTTGGACAGGGGATTACAACTAATGAAAAACTGTTTTTT.

The J gene is TRBJ1-4, the V gene TRBV6-5; D is unclear. This CDR3 comprises 15 residues. The V end lost 4 bases, the J end lost 0 bases, and 9 bases lay between the germline ends. The germline gives CDR1 MNHEY, CDR2 SVGAGI. The CDR3 DNA reads as TGTGCCAGCAGTTTCCAGATTGCAACTAATGAAAAACTGTTTTTT. Protein product: CASSFQIATNEKLFF.

The chain links TRBV4-3 to TRBJ1-1; D may be TRBD1 (6 bases). Looked up from germline, CDR1 is LGHNA and CDR2 is YSLEER. Trimming took 0 bases from V and 5 from J, leaving 16 bases between them. The CDR3 sequence is 16 residues long. The CDR3 is CASSQDHYRARTEAFF. The CDR3 region has the DNA TGCGCCAGCAGCCAAGATCATTACAGGGCGAGGACTGAAGCTTTCTTT.